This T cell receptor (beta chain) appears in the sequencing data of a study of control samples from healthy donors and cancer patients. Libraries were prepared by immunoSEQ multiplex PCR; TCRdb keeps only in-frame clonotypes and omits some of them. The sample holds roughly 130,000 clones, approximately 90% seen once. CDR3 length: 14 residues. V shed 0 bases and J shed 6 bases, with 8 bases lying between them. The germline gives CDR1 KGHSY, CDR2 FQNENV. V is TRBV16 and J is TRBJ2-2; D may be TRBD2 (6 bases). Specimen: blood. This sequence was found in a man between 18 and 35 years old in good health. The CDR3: CASSQSGGAGELFF. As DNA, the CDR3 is TGTGCCAGCAGCCAATCCGGAGGGGCCGGGGAGCTGTTTTTT.